These T cell receptor beta chains were read from a single sample in a study of T cells in Graves' hyperthyroidism and ophthalmopathy. TCRdb reanalysed the multiplex PCR reads using MiXCR and keeps one entry per CDR3 protein. The sample yields hundreds of thousands of distinct CDR3 sequences, under 20% seen once. The sequencing input was blood. The receptor set was obtained from a woman aged 18-30 years with Graves' ophthalmopathy. The CDR3 runs from the conserved cysteine through the conserved F or W. The D gene is left open where the match is weak. A clone size is listed for some rows: how often the clone was seen (once, few, many), or a class if it is expanded.

j_call v_call d_call clone_size cdr3_nt cdr3_aa
TRBJ1-1 TRBV28 . many TGTGCCAGCAGTCCCGACCTTAAGAGGGGAGCTTTCTTT CASSPDLKRGAFF
TRBJ2-6 TRBV28 . many TGTGCCAGCAGCCCCGCGAGGGCTGGGGCCAACGTCCTGACTTTC CASSPARAGANVLTF
TRBJ1-1 TRBV11-2 . many TGTGCCAGCAGCCCTCCCCGTACAGAAGCTTTCTTT CASSPPRTEAFF
TRBJ1-2 TRBV27 . . TGTGCCAGCAGCCCCAGGGCAGTGGGGGAGAACTATGGCTACACCTTC CASSPRAVGENYGYTF
TRBJ1-2 TRBV4-1 TRBD1 . TGCGCCAGCAGCCAAACCGGGACAGGGGGCTACACCTTC CASSQTGTGGYTF
TRBJ2-1 TRBV29-1 . . TGCAGCGTTGAAGATAGGGGGAGGAGTGAGCAGTTCTTC CSVEDRGRSEQFF
TRBJ2-5 TRBV2 TRBD1 many TGTGCCAGCAAACCGACAGGGAGTGGAGAGACCCAGTACTTC CASKPTGSGETQYF
TRBJ1-1 TRBV6-1 . many TGTGCCAGCAGTCGTAACAGTGCCTGGGGTACGACTGAAGCTTTCTTT CASSRNSAWGTTEAFF
TRBJ2-2 TRBV12-3/TRBV12-4 TRBD2 few TGTGCCATCGAAAACCGTGTAGCGGGGGGGCTTCTCACCGGGGAGCTGTTTTTT CAIENRVAGGLLTGELFF
TRBJ1-1 TRBV30 TRBD1 many TGTGCCTGGAGTAAGGGACAGGCGAACACTGAAGCTTTCTTT CAWSKGQANTEAFF
TRBJ2-7 TRBV6-1 . . TGTGCCAGCAGTGATAATTCGGGGCCCCGTTCGGGAGAGCAGTACTTC CASSDNSGPRSGEQYF
TRBJ2-7 TRBV6-5 . few TGTGCCAGCAGTTACTCGACCAGGGGGGCCTACGAGCAGTACTTC CASSYSTRGAYEQYF
TRBJ1-1 TRBV20-1 . many TGCAGTGCTGAAGATAACCCCACTGAAGCTTTCTTT CSAEDNPTEAFF
TRBJ2-5 TRBV28 . . TGTGCCAGCAGTGAGGGTTCCCCGTACCAAGAGACCCAGTACTTC CASSEGSPYQETQYF
TRBJ2-7 TRBV5-6 TRBD1 few TGTGCCAGCAGGGAAGGACAGGGCATCTCCTACGAGCAGTACTTC CASREGQGISYEQYF
TRBJ1-1 TRBV7-8 . many TGTGCCAGCAGCTTATTGTTAAGAAATGGGATCACTGAAGCTTTCTTT CASSLLLRNGITEAFF
TRBJ2-3 TRBV6-2/TRBV6-3 TRBD2 few TGTGCCAGCAACTTAGGGACTAGCGGGGCAGATACGCAGTATTTT CASNLGTSGADTQYF
TRBJ1-5 TRBV12-3/TRBV12-4 . . TGTGCCAGCACCGGTGAGGGGTTGGGTCAGCCCCAGCATTTT CASTGEGLGQPQHF
TRBJ1-1 TRBV6-2/TRBV6-3 TRBD1 many TGTGCCAGCAGCAACAGGGGCTCTGAAGCTTTCTTT CASSNRGSEAFF
TRBJ1-3 TRBV6-1 . few TGTGCCAGCAGTGAAGTTTTGGCTGGAAACACCATATATTTT CASSEVLAGNTIYF
TRBJ2-6 TRBV12-3/TRBV12-4 . few TGTGCCAGCAGTCCCTACTACACAGTCTCTGGGGCCAACGTCCTGACTTTC CASSPYYTVSGANVLTF
TRBJ1-6 TRBV24-1 TRBD1 . TGTGCCACCAGTGATTTCTTTCAGGGGGCGCGTCCCTATAATTCACCCCTCCACTTT CATSDFFQGARPYNSPLHF
TRBJ2-7 TRBV28 . many TGTGCCAGCAGTACCCCGCGGGGCGCCAGCTCCTACGAGCAGTACTTC CASSTPRGASSYEQYF
TRBJ2-3 TRBV19 . . TGTGCCAGTAGGAGATGGGGTACAGATACGCAGTATTTT CASRRWGTDTQYF
TRBJ2-1 TRBV10-3 . many TGTGCCATCAGTGGTCCGGACCCCTACAATGAGCAGTTCTTC CAISGPDPYNEQFF
TRBJ1-1 TRBV30 . many TGTGCCTGGAGGCAAATTACGAACACTGAAGCTTTCTTT CAWRQITNTEAFF
TRBJ2-5 TRBV3-1 . many TGTGCCAGCAGCCAAGTGGGCAGGGCAGAGACCCAGTACTTC CASSQVGRAETQYF
TRBJ2-2 TRBV15 TRBD2 . TGTGCCACCAGCAGACTAGCGGGAGTGGGCACCGGGGAGCTGTCTTTT CATSRLAGVGTGELSF